Below are 23 T cell receptor beta chains sequenced from a single sample in a study of PD-L1 blockade in urothelial cancer. Clones were read by immunoSEQ multiplex PCR, and TCRdb kept only the in-frame ones, dropping some. The data contain about 40,000 clones, 80% to 90% of them seen just once; the ten biggest clones take up roughly a sixth. The material sequenced was PBMCs, taken around atezolizumab (anti-PD-L1) treatment. These TCRs come from a man aged 55 to 70 with urothelial cancer.

The V and J genes are TRBV6-1 and TRBJ1-5; 8 bases align to TRBD1. V dropped 2 bases and J dropped 3; count of bases not matched to a gene: 3. Per germline, CDR1 MNHNS and CDR2 SASEGT. This CDR3 has 15 residues. In DNA, the CDR3 is TGTGCCAGCAGTGAACAGGGGGCCCCCAATCAGCCCCAGCATTTT. As protein: CASSEQGAPNQPQHF.

V is TRBV19 and J is TRBJ1-2, with D tentatively TRBD1 (6 bases). The CDR3 has 12 residues. The germline gives CDR1 LNHDA, CDR2 SQIVND (reference sequence). V gave up 5 bases and J gave up 8 bases, with 12 bases separating them. In DNA form, the CDR3 reads TGTGCCAGTAGTCCAAGGACAGTCGGCTACACCTTC. Its protein product is CASSPRTVGYTF.

The chain carries TRBV18 and TRBJ2-1; TRBD2 aligns across 7 bases. CDR3 length: 16 residues. Losses at the gene ends were 0 bases for V and 3 bases for J; bases not matched to a gene: 5. Germline CDR1 reads KGHSH; CDR2 reads LQKENI. CDR3 sequence reads: CASSPPGLDYYNEQFF. The DNA for the CDR3 is TGTGCCAGCTCACCACCCGGACTAGATTACTACAATGAGCAGTTCTTC.

The chain has TRBV11-2 and TRBJ1-5; D remains unclear. Germline V gene sequence: CDR1 SGHAT, CDR2 FQNNGV. Trimming cost V 5 bases and J 4 bases, with 9 bases left between them. This CDR3 is 13 amino acids long. The CDR3 nucleotides read TGTGCCAGCAGCCTAGGCCTAAATCAGCCCCAGCATTTT. Protein product: CASSLGLNQPQHF.

In regard to this clone: A read error may produce the germline difference seen at one junction end. The CDR3 reads CAWSSGGQVF. The CDR3 DNA reads as TGTGCCTGGAGTTCAGGAGGGCAGGTCTTC. The chain employs TRBV30 and TRBJ2-1, with D perhaps matching TRBD2 (6 bases). The germline gives CDR1 GTSNPN, CDR2 SVGIG (reference sequence). The CDR3 totals 10 residues.

The gene calls are TRBV7-2 and TRBJ2-7; 8 bases are a match to TRBD2. V lost 4 bases and J lost 7; bases outside the gene matches: 6. The CDR3 is 13 amino acids. Germline CDR1 is SGHTA and CDR2 is FQGNSA. CDR3 DNA sequence: TGTGCCAGCAGCTCATTAGCGGGGTATGAGCAGTACTTC. The encoded protein is CASSSLAGYEQYF.

This sequence joins TRBV6-1 and TRBJ1-5, with D perhaps TRBD1 (5 bases). This CDR3 is 15 amino acids long. The V gene lost 0 bases and the J gene lost 5 bases, with 11 bases spanning the gap. Germline V gene sequence: CDR1 MNHNS, CDR2 SASEGT. CDR3 sequence: CASSEAPRVYQPQHF. In DNA form, the CDR3 reads TGTGCCAGCAGTGAAGCCCCCAGGGTTTATCAGCCCCAGCATTTT.

The V and J genes are TRBV27 and TRBJ2-2; D gene uncertain. Germline values: CDR1 MNHEY, CDR2 SMNVEV (reference sequence). The CDR3 spans 14 residues. V gave up 3 bases and J gave up 5 bases, with 10 bases separating them. The CDR3 nucleotides read TGTGCCAGCAGTTTCACAGTTCTTACCGGGGAGCTGTTTTTT. Protein: CASSFTVLTGELFF.

This sequence joins TRBV11-2 and TRBJ1-5; TRBD1 agrees at 9 bases. The CDR3 runs to 14 residues. Trimming removed 1 base from V and 6 bases from J; junction bases left unmatched: 1. The V gene's germline CDR1 is SGHAT and CDR2 FQNNGV. CDR3 sequence: CASSLGQGGQPQHF. For the CDR3, the DNA is TGTGCCAGCAGCTTAGGACAGGGGGGTCAGCCCCAGCATTTT. The variable domain in full, completed from reference TRBV11-2 and TRBJ1-5, reads EAGVAQSPRYKIIEKRQSVAFWCNPISGHATLYWYQQILGQGPKLLIQFQNNGVVDDSQLPKDRFSAERLKGVDSTLKIQPAKLEDSAVYLCASSLGQGGQPQHFGDGTRLSIL.

The rearrangement uses TRBV5-1 and TRBJ1-4, with D maybe TRBD1 (6 bases). Germline CDR1 SGHRS, CDR2 YFSETQ. The CDR3 runs 16 residues. With 3 bases removed from V and 7 bases from J, the gap between germline ends came to 19 bases. DNA for the CDR3: TGCGCCAGCAGCTCGAAATCAGGGGCGGGAGGTGAAAAACTGTTTTTT. Translating it yields CASSSKSGAGGEKLFF.

V gene TRBV10-3 combines with J gene TRBJ2-3, with 14 bases lining up with TRBD2. The length of the CDR3 is 20 residues. With V trimmed by 5 bases and J by 0 bases, 13 bases remained unmatched. CDR1 is ENHRY, CDR2 SYGVKD, per germline. CDR3 region: CAISKTTGTSGSVSTDTQYF. As DNA, the CDR3 is TGTGCCATCAGTAAAACGACAGGGACTAGCGGGAGCGTTAGCACAGATACGCAGTATTTT.

V and J are TRBV19 and TRBJ1-2, with 8 bases matching TRBD1. The germline V gene has CDR1 LNHDA and CDR2 SQIVND (reference sequence). The V gene end was trimmed by 0 bases and the J gene end by 8 bases; junction bases not matched to a gene: 8. This CDR3 spans 15 amino acids. The CDR3 is CASSIDGQGAQGYTF. The DNA for the CDR3 is TGTGCCAGTAGTATAGATGGCCAGGGGGCACAAGGCTACACCTTC.

This rearrangement joins TRBV10-2 to TRBJ2-5; 8 bases line up with TRBD2. CDR1 is WSHSY and CDR2 is SAAADI in the germline V gene. This CDR3 is built from 15 residues. The V segment lost 5 bases and the J segment 5 bases; nucleotides outside the gene matches: 10. This CDR3 is CASSPPSTGGETQYF. In nucleotides, the CDR3 is TGCGCCAGCAGTCCCCCCTCGACGGGGGGGGAGACCCAGTACTTC.

This sequence joins TRBV2 and TRBJ1-2; possibly TRBD1 for D (5 bases). Between the trimmed V and J ends, which lost 2 bases and 4 bases, there was a span of 14 bases. Germline V gene sequence: CDR1 SNHLY, CDR2 FYNNEI. This CDR3 comprises 15 residues. This CDR3 reads CASSETWATGYGYTF. The DNA of the CDR3 is TGTGCCAGCAGTGAAACGTGGGCTACAGGCTATGGCTACACCTTC. Drawing the rest from reference TRBV2 and TRBJ1-2, the complete variable domain is EPEVTQTPSHQVTQMGQEVILRCVPISNHLYFYWYRQILGQKVEFLVSFYNNEISEKSEIFDDQFSVERPDGSNFTLKIRSTKLEDSAMYFCASSETWATGYGYTFGSGTRLTVV.

This chain connects TRBV9 to TRBJ2-5; D is uncertain. The CDR3 consists of 11 residues. Trimming left V 3 bases short and J 4 bases short, with 4 bases between. Germline lookup yields CDR1 SGDLS and CDR2 YYNGEE. This CDR3 is CASSAGETQYF. The DNA of the CDR3 is TGTGCCAGCAGCGCAGGAGAGACCCAGTACTTC. The whole variable domain, filled in from reference TRBV9 and TRBJ2-5, reads DSGVTQTPKHLITATGQRVTLRCSPRSGDLSVYWYQQSLDQGLQFLIQYYNGEERAKGNILERFSAQQFPDLHSELNLSSLELGDSALYFCASSAGETQYFGPGTRLLVL.

The rearrangement links TRBV28 to TRBJ2-1; 9 positions match TRBD1. Germline CDR1 and CDR2: MDHEN and SYDVKM. The V gene end was trimmed by 4 bases and the J gene end by 12 bases; junction bases not matched to a gene: 4. This CDR3 has 12 amino acids. This CDR3 is CASSSQGAGQFF. CDR3 sequence (DNA): TGTGCCAGCAGTTCACAGGGGGCGGGGCAGTTCTTC.

V gene TRBV6-5 combines with J gene TRBJ2-1; 11 bases fit TRBD2. V trimming: 1 base; J trimming: 8 bases; junction bases outside the gene matches: 7. The germline CDR1 and CDR2 sequences are MNHEY and SVGAGI. The CDR3 is 16 residues long. The CDR3 region has the DNA TGTGCCAGCAGTTACTTCGTAGCGGGAGGGATAGATGAGCAGTTCTTC. It codes for CASSYFVAGGIDEQFF.

V gene TRBV5-1 combines with J gene TRBJ2-2; D remains unclear. CDR3 length: 14 residues. Germline loops: CDR1 SGHRS, CDR2 YFSETQ. V lost 1 base to trimming and J lost 7 bases, with 11 bases between them. CDR3 sequence reads: CASSLRMGSGELFF. The CDR3 coding sequence is TGCGCCAGCAGCTTGCGCATGGGCAGCGGGGAGCTGTTTTTT.

V and J are TRBV7-8 and TRBJ2-7; no clear D gene. CDR1 SGHVS and CDR2 FQNEAQ come from the germline V gene. V was trimmed by 3 bases and J by 3 bases, leaving 9 bases between them. CDR3 length equals 13 residues. As DNA, the CDR3 is TGTGCCAGCAGCTTGTCGGTAGACTACGAGCAGTACTTC. It yields the protein CASSLSVDYEQYF.

The chain combines TRBV2 with TRBJ2-1; maybe TRBD2 (5 bases). Trimming pared 6 bases from V and 7 bases from J, leaving 10 bases between. Germline V gene lookup returns CDR1 SNHLY and CDR2 FYNNEI. The CDR3 length is 12 residues. The CDR3 here is CASRTTRNEQFF. In DNA, the CDR3 is TGTGCCAGCAGAACAACTAGAAATGAGCAGTTCTTC.

The rearrangement uses TRBV19 and TRBJ2-7; TRBD2 matches at 7 bases. V dropped 0 bases and J dropped 2; count of bases not matched to a gene: 10. The CDR3 totals 17 residues. Germline-derived CDR1 and CDR2 are LNHDA and SQIVND (reference sequence). The CDR3: CASSIDPQRESPYEQYF. The CDR3 coding sequence is TGTGCCAGTAGTATAGATCCTCAGCGGGAATCGCCCTACGAGCAGTACTTC.

The V and J genes are TRBV19 and TRBJ1-3; 8 bases fit TRBD1. This CDR3 is 14 amino acids long. Germline V gives CDR1 LNHDA, CDR2 SQIVND (reference sequence). Germline trimming cut 5 bases from V and 1 base from J; bases unmatched to any gene: 1. CDR3 sequence reads: CASSDRGSGNTIYF. As DNA, the CDR3 is TGTGCCAGTAGTGACAGGGGATCTGGAAACACCATATATTTT.

This chain joins TRBV4-2 and TRBJ2-3; TRBD2 matches 8 bases. Trimming cost V 0 bases and J 4 bases; bases outside gene matches: 6. Germline CDR1 reads LGHNA; CDR2 reads YNFKEQ. The CDR3 runs 16 residues. CDR3 sequence (DNA): TGTGCCAGCAGCCAAGATGATAGCGGGACCCCAGATACGCAGTATTTT. It is translated as CASSQDDSGTPDTQYF.